This is a list of T cell receptor beta chains from one sample in a study of T cell responses to AZD1222 COVID-19 vaccine. Using immunoSEQ multiplex PCR, the repertoire was profiled, and TCRdb retains in-frame clones only, with some absent. This sample has roughly 150,000 clones, with less than 95% found just once. Here the sequenced sample was peripheral blood, taken on day 0 of AZD1222 vaccination. The receptors derive from an adult in good health. Both conserved end residues are part of each CDR3. A D gene is named only where the DNA matches it firmly. Size values are once, few and many counts, or a class for expanded clones, and some rows have none.

j_call v_call clone_size d_call cdr3_aa cdr3_nt
TRBJ2-3 TRBV28 - - CASSFRAGRTDTQYF TGTGCCAGCAGTTTTAGAGCGGGTCGGACAGATACGCAGTATTTT
TRBJ1-2 TRBV6-5 - - CASSIWGGGYTF TGTGCCAGCAGTATTTGGGGAGGAGGCTACACCTTC
TRBJ1-2 TRBV7-8 - TRBD1 CASSLDWDRGIYGYTF TGTGCCAGCAGCTTAGATTGGGACAGGGGGATCTATGGCTACACCTTC
TRBJ2-7 TRBV5-1 few - CASSLDIRYEQYF TGCGCCAGCAGCTTGGACATACGGTACGAGCAGTACTTC
TRBJ2-5 TRBV29-1 - - CSVTSGVETQYF TGCAGCGTGACGTCGGGGGTGGAGACCCAGTACTTC
TRBJ2-1 TRBV29-1 - - CSVVGIAYNEQFF TGCAGCGTTGTTGGAATCGCCTACAATGAGCAGTTCTTC
TRBJ1-1 TRBV5-5 - - CASSLAGGNTEAFF TGTGCCAGCAGCTTGGCGGGAGGGAACACTGAAGCTTTCTTT
TRBJ2-1 TRBV9 - TRBD2 CASSGLAGGGGNEQFF TGTGCCAGCAGCGGACTAGCGGGAGGAGGTGGAAATGAGCAGTTCTTC
TRBJ2-7 TRBV15 - - CATSISQKQYF TGTGCCACCAGTATTAGCCAGAAGCAGTACTTC
TRBJ1-5 TRBV2 - TRBD1 CASSRDRLSNQPQHF TGTGCCAGCAGCCGGGACAGACTTAGCAATCAGCCCCAGCATTTT
TRBJ1-4 TRBV28 - - CATPGEKLFF TGTGCCACCCCTGGTGAAAAACTGTTTTTT
TRBJ2-7 TRBV2 - TRBD2 CASSLLAGGYEQYF TGTGCCAGCAGTTTACTAGCGGGCGGCTACGAGCAGTACTTC
TRBJ2-7 TRBV19 - - CASTSSAGHGFEQYF TGTGCCAGTACTTCATCCGCGGGACACGGTTTCGAGCAGTACTTC
TRBJ2-3 TRBV11-2 - - CASSPRRKISTDTQYF TGTGCCAGCAGCCCTCGACGGAAGATTAGCACAGATACGCAGTATTTT
TRBJ1-5 TRBV28 - - CASSVRGGAQSQPQHF TGTGCCAGCAGTGTACGGGGGGGGGCACAAAGCCAGCCCCAGCATTTT
TRBJ2-7 TRBV11-2 - - CASSPGPYEQYF TGTGCCAGCAGCCCTGGGCCCTACGAGCAGTACTTC
TRBJ2-2 TRBV3-1/TRBV3-2 - - CASLPSGSSPGELFF TGTGCCAGCCTCCCGTCGGGGTCCTCGCCCGGGGAGCTGTTTTTT
TRBJ2-7 TRBV5-1 - - CASSLDVFSYEQYF TGCGCCAGCAGCTTGGATGTGTTCTCCTACGAGCAGTACTTC
TRBJ2-7 TRBV7-9 - - CASSPRGTGEQYF TGTGCCAGCAGCCCCCGTGGGACCGGGGAGCAGTACTTC
TRBJ2-2 TRBV4-1 - - CASSQGTAQGETSQPNTGELFF TGCGCCAGCAGCCAAGGTACCGCGCAGGGGGAAACTAGCCAACCGAACACCGGGGAGCTGTTTTTT
TRBJ1-5 TRBV3-1/TRBV3-2 - - CASSQDSGPGTPQHF TGTGCCAGCAGCCAAGATTCCGGCCCAGGGACGCCCCAGCATTTT
TRBJ2-7 TRBV23-1 few - CASSQSEVRQYF TGCGCCAGCAGTCAATCCGAAGTCAGGCAGTACTTC
TRBJ1-5 TRBV18 - TRBD1 CASSFTGGNQPQHF TGTGCCAGCTCATTCACAGGGGGCAATCAGCCCCAGCATTTT
TRBJ2-7 TRBV5-1 - TRBD2 CASSYGLAEGGLEQYF TGCGCCAGCAGCTATGGACTAGCGGAAGGGGGGCTCGAGCAGTACTTC
TRBJ1-1 TRBV19 - - CASSITGEAFF TGTGCCAGTAGTATAACGGGGGAAGCTTTCTTT
TRBJ2-1 TRBV27 - TRBD2 CASSPRTSGSSYNEQFF TGTGCCAGCAGTCCCCGGACTAGCGGGAGCTCCTACAATGAGCAGTTCTTC
TRBJ2-2 TRBV24-1 - - CATSDNTGELFF TGTGCCACCAGTGATAACACCGGGGAGCTGTTTTTT
TRBJ2-5 TRBV28 - TRBD2 CASGRGGQAQYF TGTGCCAGCGGACGCGGGGGGCAGGCCCAGTACTTC